What follows is one TCR beta chain and its context. Its antigen remains unknown. This sample is part of a study of cytomegalovirus exposure and HLA in healthy donors. Produced via immunoSEQ multiplex PCR; TCRdb's table is partial and in-frame only. The sample holds hundreds of thousands of clones, approximately 90% seen once. General observations from the study: Among the CMV-associated chains, a few were confirmed in vitro as specific for CMV antigens. Among TCR beta chains, those listed as cytomegalovirus-associated numbered over 150. With high specificity and sensitivity, the classifier reportedly diagnosed cytomegalovirus status. The tendency of first-cohort TCR clusters to co-occur in the 90 to 150 validation repertoires was the finding of a later analysis.

CDR3 size: 15 residues. Germline V CDR1 and CDR2: MDHEN, SYDVKM. V was pared by 6 bases and J by 1 base, with 6 bases of the junction left unmatched. Material: PBMCs. This TCR was sampled from a woman between 18 and 30 years old in good health and CMV-seronegative. The chain couples TRBV28 to TRBJ1-1, with 9 bases matching TRBD1. CDR3 region: CASSTGGAGNTEAFF. The CDR3 DNA sequence: TGTGCCAGCAGCACAGGGGGCGCTGGGAACACTGAAGCTTTCTTT.